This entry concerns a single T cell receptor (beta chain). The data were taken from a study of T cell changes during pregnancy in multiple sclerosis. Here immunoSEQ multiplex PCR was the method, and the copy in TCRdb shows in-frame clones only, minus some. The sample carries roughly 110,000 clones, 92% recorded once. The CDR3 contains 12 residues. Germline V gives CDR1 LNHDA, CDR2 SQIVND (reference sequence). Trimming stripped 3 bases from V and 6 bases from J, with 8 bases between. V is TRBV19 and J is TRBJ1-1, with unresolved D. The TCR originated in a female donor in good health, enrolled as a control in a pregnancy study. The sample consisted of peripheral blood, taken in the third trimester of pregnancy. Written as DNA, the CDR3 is TGTGCCAGTAGTATTAGTTCCGCTGAAGCTTTCTTT. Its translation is CASSISSAEAFF.